A single sample is the source of the 16 T cell receptor beta chains below, sequenced in a study of shared clonotypes between healthy human individuals. Libraries were prepared by immunoSEQ multiplex PCR; TCRdb keeps only in-frame clonotypes and omits some of them. The table includes 550,000 to 850,000 clones, roughly 70% detected once. The material sequenced was memory CD4+ T cells sorted from blood. The subset was: CD45RA-negative fraction. Receptors were obtained from a woman between 25 and 40 years old in good health.

V gene TRBV4-1 combines with J gene TRBJ2-7; a weak D match, TRBD2 (5 bases). This CDR3 is 18 amino acids long. Germline CDR1 reads MGHRA; CDR2 reads YSYEKL. The ends were cut back, 0 bases at V and 2 bases at J, with 20 bases in the middle. CDR3 DNA: TGCGCCAGCAGCCAAGATCTTACTTGGAGCGGCCGGGCCTACGAGCAGTACTTC. Amino acids: CASSQDLTWSGRAYEQYF.

J is TRBJ2-2 and V is TRBV6-1; D unresolved. Germline loops: CDR1 MNHNS, CDR2 SASEGT. Trimming pared 3 bases from V and 6 bases from J, leaving 11 bases between. The CDR3 runs 14 residues. CDR3 sequence (DNA): TGTGCCAGCAGTGAGAGGACCGGGCCCGGGGAGCTGTTTTTT. Encoded protein: CASSERTGPGELFF.

V usage is TRBV28 and J usage is TRBJ1-2; D ambiguous. CDR3 size: 13 residues. Germline V gene lookup returns CDR1 MDHEN and CDR2 SYDVKM. Trimming removed 2 bases at V and 2 bases at J, with 6 bases between. This CDR3 is CASSLEGNYGYTF. The CDR3 DNA reads TGTGCCAGCAGTTTAGAAGGAAACTATGGCTACACCTTC.

This clone was seen a handful of times. The V call is TRBV21-1, the J call TRBJ2-7; the tabulated D call, TRBD2, remains unverified against the DNA. TRBV21-1 is recorded as a pseudogene. This CDR3 region has 13 residues. CDR3 DNA: TGTGCCAGCAGCAGACGTCCTAGGCCCGAGCAGTACTTC. It encodes CASSRRPRPEQYF.

This chain links TRBV21-1 with TRBJ2-7; TRBD2, as called in the table, went unchecked against the DNA. TRBV21-1 represents a pseudogene. This CDR3 has 15 residues. In DNA form, the CDR3 reads TGTGCCAGCAGCACCCCCAGAGCGGGGGGCTACGAGCAGTACTTC. Amino acids: CASSTPRAGGYEQYF.

The sample holds a few counts of this clone. The rearrangement links TRBV7-2 to TRBJ2-7; TRBD1 aligns across 9 bases. The germline CDR1 and CDR2 sequences are SGHTA and FQGNSA. The CDR3 runs to 14 residues. With 4 bases clipped from V and 6 bases from J, the junction kept 7 bases outside the gene matches. The CDR3 DNA is TGTGCCAGCAGCTCGCAGCGGGACAGGGCCGAGCAGTACTTC. Translating it yields CASSSQRDRAEQYF.

This clone was detected a few times. J is TRBJ2-1 and V is TRBV6-6, with D tentatively TRBD2 (6 bases). The CDR3 runs 15 residues. CDR1 and CDR2 from the germline V gene are MNHNY and SVGAGI (reference sequence). The V gene lost 4 bases and the J gene lost 0 bases, with 10 bases spanning the gap. CDR3 residues: CASSWDSSSYNEQFF. CDR3 DNA sequence: TGTGCCAGCAGTTGGGACTCCAGCTCCTACAATGAGCAGTTCTTC.

The rearrangement links TRBV5-1 to TRBJ2-3; the match to TRBD1 covers 8 bases. The CDR3 sequence is 16 residues long. Germline V lookup: CDR1 SGHRS, CDR2 YFSETQ. V was pared by 2 bases and J by 0 bases, with 5 bases of the junction left unmatched. The CDR3 nucleotides are TGCGCCAGCAGCTTACAGGGGGAAACGAGCACAGATACGCAGTATTTT. This translates into CASSLQGETSTDTQYF.

This clone is a singleton in its sample. This chain links TRBV5-5 with TRBJ1-2, with TRBD1 matching 7 bases. The length of the CDR3 is 18 residues. Germline assignment: CDR1 SGHKS and CDR2 YYEKEE (reference sequence). Germline trimming cut 4 bases from V and 4 bases from J; bases unmatched to any gene: 19. CDR3 DNA: TGTGCCAGCAGCCAAGGGAAGGGGGCCCTGGTTATCGGCTATGGCTACACCTTC. Translated, it gives CASSQGKGALVIGYGYTF.

This chain uses TRBV5-4 with TRBJ1-2; 8 nucleotides line up with TRBD1. The V gene's germline CDR1 is SGHNT and CDR2 YYREEE (reference sequence). V shed 4 bases, J shed 3 bases, and the junction held 5 bases outside the gene matches. This CDR3 region has 14 residues. The CDR3 region is CASSAGGADYGYTF. CDR3 nucleotides: TGTGCCAGCAGCGCAGGGGGCGCGGACTATGGCTACACCTTC.

V gene TRBV16 combines with J gene TRBJ2-3, with D possibly called TRBD1 or TRBD2 (5 bases each). Germline assignment: CDR1 KGHSY and CDR2 FQNENV. V was shortened by 4 bases and J by 3 bases, with 17 bases between the two germline ends. This CDR3 spans 16 amino acids. CDR3 sequence: CASSLRRAGRTDTQYF. The CDR3 nucleotides are TGTGCCAGCAGCCTTAGGCGCGCAGGGAGAACAGATACGCAGTATTTT.

The chain links TRBV27 to TRBJ2-5; 7 nucleotides match TRBD1. CDR1 is MNHEY, CDR2 SMNVEV, per germline (reference sequence). The CDR3 runs 13 residues. Germline trimming cut 6 bases from V and 4 bases from J; bases unmatched to any gene: 5. DNA of the CDR3: TGTGCCAGCAGAATAACAGGGGCAGAGACCCAGTACTTC. Encoded protein: CASRITGAETQYF.

V usage is TRBV28 and J usage is TRBJ1-1; D possibly corresponds to TRBD1 (6 bases). CDR1 is MDHEN and CDR2 is SYDVKM in the germline V gene. The V gene lost 8 bases and the J gene lost 0 bases, with 13 bases spanning the gap. This CDR3 spans 14 amino acids. This CDR3 reads CASGGGYMNTEAFF. In DNA form, the CDR3 reads TGTGCCAGCGGAGGGGGGTACATGAACACTGAAGCTTTCTTT.

This chain connects TRBV5-1 to TRBJ2-3, with D perhaps TRBD1 (6 bases). The CDR3 consists of 15 residues. Germline loops: CDR1 SGHRS, CDR2 YFSETQ. V was cut by 4 bases and J by 0 bases, with 12 bases left in between. The CDR3, as DNA: TGCGCCAGCAGCCCCCCAGGGGACAGCACAGATACGCAGTATTTT. This translates into CASSPPGDSTDTQYF.

This chain uses TRBV5-4 with TRBJ2-5; no clear D gene. Germline CDR1 reads SGHNT; CDR2 reads YYREEE (reference sequence). V lost 3 bases and J 4 bases, leaving 4 bases between the germline ends. The CDR3 length is 11 residues. As DNA, the CDR3 is TGTGCCAGCAGCTCTCGAGAGACCCAGTACTTC. Protein sequence: CASSSRETQYF. Complete variable domain (other parts from reference TRBV5-4 and TRBJ2-5): ETGVTQSPTHLIKTRGQQVTLRCSSQSGHNTVSWYQQALGQGPQFIFQYYREEENGRGNFPPRFSGLQFPNYSSELNVNALELDDSALYLCASSSRETQYFGPGTRLLVL.

This clone turned up a few times. The genes are TRBV2 and TRBJ1-5; D ambiguous. The CDR3 covers 13 residues. Per germline, CDR1 SNHLY and CDR2 FYNNEI. Trimming left V 4 bases short and J 11 bases short, with 15 bases between. This CDR3 is CASSGAGRKAQHF. The CDR3 DNA is TGTGCCAGCAGTGGGGCCGGGAGGAAGGCCCAGCATTTT.